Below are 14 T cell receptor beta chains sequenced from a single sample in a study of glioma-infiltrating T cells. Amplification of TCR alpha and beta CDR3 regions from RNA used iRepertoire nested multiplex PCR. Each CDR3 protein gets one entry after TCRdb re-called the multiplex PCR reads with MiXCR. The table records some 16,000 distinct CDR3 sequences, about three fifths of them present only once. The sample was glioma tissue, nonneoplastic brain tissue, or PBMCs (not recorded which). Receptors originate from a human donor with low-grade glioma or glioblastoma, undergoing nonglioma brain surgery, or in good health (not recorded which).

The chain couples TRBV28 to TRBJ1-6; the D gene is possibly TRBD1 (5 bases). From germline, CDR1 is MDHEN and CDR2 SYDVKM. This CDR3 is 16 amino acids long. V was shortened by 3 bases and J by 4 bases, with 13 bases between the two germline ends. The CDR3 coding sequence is TGTGCCAGCAGTTTCTGGGGGGATGAATATAATTCACCCCTCCACTTT. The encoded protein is CASSFWGDEYNSPLHF.

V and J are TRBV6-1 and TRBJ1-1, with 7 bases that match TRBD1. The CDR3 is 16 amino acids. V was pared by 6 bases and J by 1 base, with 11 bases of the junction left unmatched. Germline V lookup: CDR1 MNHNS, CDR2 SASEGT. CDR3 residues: CASRITGQATNTEAFF. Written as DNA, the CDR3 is TGTGCCAGCAGGATTACTGGACAGGCGACGAACACTGAAGCTTTCTTT.

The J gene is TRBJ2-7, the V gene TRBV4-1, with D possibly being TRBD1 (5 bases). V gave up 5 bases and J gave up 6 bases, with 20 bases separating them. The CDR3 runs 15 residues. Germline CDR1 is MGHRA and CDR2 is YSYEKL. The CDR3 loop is CASSLSPGISSEQYF. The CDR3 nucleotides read TGCGCCAGCAGCTTATCGCCAGGGATTTCATCCGAGCAGTACTTC.

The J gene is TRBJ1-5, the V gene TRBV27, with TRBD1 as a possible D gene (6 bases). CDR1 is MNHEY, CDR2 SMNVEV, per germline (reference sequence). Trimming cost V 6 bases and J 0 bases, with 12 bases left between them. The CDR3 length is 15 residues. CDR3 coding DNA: TGTGCCAGCAGACCCGGACAGATTAGCAATCAGCCCCAGCATTTT. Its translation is CASRPGQISNQPQHF.

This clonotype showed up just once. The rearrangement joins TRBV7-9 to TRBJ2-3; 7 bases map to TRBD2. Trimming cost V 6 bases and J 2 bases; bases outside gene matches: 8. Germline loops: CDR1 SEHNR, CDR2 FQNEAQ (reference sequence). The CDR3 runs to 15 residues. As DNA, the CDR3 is TGTGCCAGCAGGTTCCATGGGGGGGTCACAGATACGCAGTATTTT. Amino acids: CASRFHGGVTDTQYF.

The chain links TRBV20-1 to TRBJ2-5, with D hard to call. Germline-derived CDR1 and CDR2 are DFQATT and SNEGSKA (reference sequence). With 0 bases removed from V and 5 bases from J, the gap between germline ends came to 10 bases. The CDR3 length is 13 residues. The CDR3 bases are TGCAGTGCTAGAGAGTATGCAAGGGAGACCCAGTACTTC. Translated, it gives CSAREYARETQYF.

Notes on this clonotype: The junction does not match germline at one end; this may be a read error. The CDR3 region is CDSSIGQGTGELFF. The CDR3 region has the DNA TGCGACAGCAGCATCGGACAGGGCACCGGGGAGCTGTTTTTT. The J gene is TRBJ2-2, the V gene TRBV5-1; 8 positions agree with TRBD1. Germline values: CDR1 SGHRS, CDR2 YFSETQ. The CDR3 covers 14 residues.

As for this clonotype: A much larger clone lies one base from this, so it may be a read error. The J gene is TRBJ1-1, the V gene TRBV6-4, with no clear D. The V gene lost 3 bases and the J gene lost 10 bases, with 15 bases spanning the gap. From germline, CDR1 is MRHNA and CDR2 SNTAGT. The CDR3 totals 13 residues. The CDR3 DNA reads TGTGCCAGCAGTGAGGAGGGTTCGTGGGGAGCTTTCTTT. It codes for CASSEEGSWGAFF.

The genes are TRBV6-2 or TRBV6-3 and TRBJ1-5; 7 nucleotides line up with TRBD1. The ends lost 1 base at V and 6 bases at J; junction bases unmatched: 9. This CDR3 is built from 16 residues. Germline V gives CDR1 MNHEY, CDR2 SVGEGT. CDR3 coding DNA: TGTGCCAGCAGTTACTGGGCCGGTACAGGGGTTCAGCCCCAGCATTTT. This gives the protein CASSYWAGTGVQPQHF.

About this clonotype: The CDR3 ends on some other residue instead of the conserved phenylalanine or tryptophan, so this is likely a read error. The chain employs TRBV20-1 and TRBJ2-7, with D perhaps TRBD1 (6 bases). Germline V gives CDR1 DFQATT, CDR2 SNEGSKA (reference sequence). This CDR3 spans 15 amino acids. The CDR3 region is CSAREDWTEAYGQYL. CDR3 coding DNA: TGCAGTGCTAGAGAAGATTGGACAGAGGCCTACGGGCAGTACCTC.

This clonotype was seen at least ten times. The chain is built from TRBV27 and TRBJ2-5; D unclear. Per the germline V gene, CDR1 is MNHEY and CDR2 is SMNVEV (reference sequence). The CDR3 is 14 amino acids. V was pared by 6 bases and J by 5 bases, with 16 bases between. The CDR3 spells CASSNERFRETQYF. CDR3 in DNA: TGTGCCAGCAGCAACGAAAGATTTAGGGAGACCCAGTACTTC.

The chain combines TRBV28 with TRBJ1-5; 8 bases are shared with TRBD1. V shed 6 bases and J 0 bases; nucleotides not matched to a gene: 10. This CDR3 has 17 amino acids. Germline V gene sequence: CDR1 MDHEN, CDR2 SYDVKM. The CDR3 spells CASSSDREFGSNQPQHF. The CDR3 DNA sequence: TGTGCCAGCAGCTCGGACAGGGAGTTCGGTAGCAATCAGCCCCAGCATTTT. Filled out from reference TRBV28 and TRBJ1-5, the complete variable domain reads DVKVTQSSRYLVKRTGEKVFLECVQDMDHENMFWYRQDPGLGLRLIYFSYDVKMKEKGDIPEGYSVSREKKERFSLILESASTNQTSMYLCASSSDREFGSNQPQHFGDGTRLSIL.

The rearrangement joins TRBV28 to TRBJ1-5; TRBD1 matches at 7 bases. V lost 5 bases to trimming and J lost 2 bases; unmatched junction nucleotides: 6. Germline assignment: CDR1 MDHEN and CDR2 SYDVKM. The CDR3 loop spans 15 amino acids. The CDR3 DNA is TGTGCCAGCAGTCCCCGGACAGGAGGCAATCAGCCCCAGCATTTT. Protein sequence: CASSPRTGGNQPQHF. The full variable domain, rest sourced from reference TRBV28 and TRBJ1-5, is DVKVTQSSRYLVKRTGEKVFLECVQDMDHENMFWYRQDPGLGLRLIYFSYDVKMKEKGDIPEGYSVSREKKERFSLILESASTNQTSMYLCASSPRTGGNQPQHFGDGTRLSIL.

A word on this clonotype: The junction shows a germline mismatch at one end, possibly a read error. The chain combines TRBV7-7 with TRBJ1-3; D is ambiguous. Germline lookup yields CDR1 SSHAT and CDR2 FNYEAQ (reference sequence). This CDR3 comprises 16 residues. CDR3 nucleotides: TGTGCTAGCAGCTCCTCGTCCTGGACGAGTGGAAACACCATATATTTT. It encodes CASSSSSWTSGNTIYF.